One and the same sample provided the 10 T cell receptor beta chains below, sequenced in a study of cytomegalovirus exposure and HLA in healthy donors. Assay used: immunoSEQ multiplex PCR; TCRdb lists only in-frame clones, some missing. The sample lists hundreds of thousands of clones, roughly 85% occurring once. Specimen: PBMCs. These receptors all come from a woman aged 18 to 35 in good health and CMV-seronegative.

V and J are TRBV4-2 and TRBJ1-1, with D uncertain. The ends were cut back, 0 bases at V and 3 bases at J, with 11 bases in the middle. The CDR3 loop spans 15 amino acids. CDR1 and CDR2 from the germline V gene are LGHNA and YNFKEQ. The CDR3 loop reads CASSQDRREDTEAFF. The CDR3 DNA follows: TGTGCCAGCAGCCAAGATCGGCGCGAGGACACTGAAGCTTTCTTT.

This chain connects TRBV18 to TRBJ2-1; D uncertain. The V end lost 2 bases, the J end lost 2 bases, and 16 bases lay between the germline ends. Looked up from germline, CDR1 is KGHSH and CDR2 is LQKENI. The CDR3 consists of 17 residues. The CDR3 DNA is TGTGCCAGCTCACCAAGAACAGCTACTCTTACCTACAATGAGCAGTTCTTC. Translated, it gives CASSPRTATLTYNEQFF.

CDR3 bases: TGTGCCAGCAGCCCAACAGGTGACCATGGCTACACCTTC. It specifies CASSPTGDHGYTF. The rearrangement uses TRBV27 and TRBJ1-2, with D perhaps matching TRBD1 (5 bases). V was cut by 6 bases and J by 6 bases, with 14 bases left in between. The CDR3 contains 13 residues. CDR1 is MNHEY, CDR2 SMNVEV, per germline (reference sequence).

The chain is built from TRBV27 and TRBJ1-4; 8 bases agree with TRBD1. Germline CDR1 reads MNHEY; CDR2 reads SMNVEV (reference sequence). This CDR3 has 16 residues. Trimming removed 3 bases from V and 7 bases from J; junction bases left unmatched: 10. The CDR3 nucleotides are TGTGCCAGCAGTTTTGGCAGGGGGCGCGTTGGTGAAAAACTGTTTTTT. As protein: CASSFGRGRVGEKLFF.

This chain connects TRBV27 to TRBJ2-7; 8 bases agree with TRBD1. The CDR3 runs to 15 residues. The V gene's germline CDR1 is MNHEY and CDR2 SMNVEV (reference sequence). With 6 bases clipped from V and 3 bases from J, the junction kept 10 bases outside the gene matches. CDR3 amino acids: CASRFPGQGDYEQYF. The CDR3 region has the DNA TGTGCCAGCAGATTCCCCGGACAGGGAGACTACGAGCAGTACTTC.

This clone turned up a few times. The V call is TRBV27, the J call TRBJ2-7; 8 bases match TRBD2. The CDR3 contains 15 residues. Germline lookup yields CDR1 MNHEY and CDR2 SMNVEV (reference sequence). The J segment lost 3 bases and the V segment lost 4 bases, leaving 8 bases of the junction unmatched. Here the CDR3 reads CASSSAGRALYEQYF. The CDR3 bases are TGTGCCAGCAGTTCCGCCGGGAGGGCCCTCTACGAGCAGTACTTC.

CDR3 sequence reads: CASSGPGHLGTEAFF. CDR3 coding DNA: TGCGCCAGCAGCGGACCTGGACACCTCGGAACTGAAGCTTTCTTT. The chain recombines TRBV4-1 with TRBJ1-1, with D tentatively TRBD1 (5 bases). The CDR3 totals 15 residues. The V gene's germline CDR1 is MGHRA and CDR2 YSYEKL. Trimming shortened V by 5 bases and J by 5 bases, and 18 bases separated the two germline ends.

The chain combines TRBV6-6 with TRBJ2-7, with TRBD1 matching over 7 bases. Germline CDR1 MNHNY, CDR2 SVGAGI (reference sequence). The CDR3 is 14 residues long. V gave up 6 bases and J gave up 6 bases; unmatched junction bases: 11. In DNA form, the CDR3 reads TGTGCCAGCAGAACTACAGGGGAAGTAGTCGAGCAGTACTTC. Encoded protein: CASRTTGEVVEQYF.

This chain connects TRBV5-6 to TRBJ1-6, with TRBD1 matching over 8 bases. Trimming took 3 bases from V and 7 from J; bases not matched to a gene: 6. The CDR3 covers 15 residues. Germline lookup yields CDR1 SGHDT and CDR2 YYEEEE. The CDR3 region has the DNA TGTGCCAGCAGCTCAAACAGGGGGAAGAATTCACCCCTCCACTTT. It encodes CASSSNRGKNSPLHF.

With respect to this clone: The sample holds other DNA sequences that translate to the same CDR3. The chain carries TRBV7-9 and TRBJ1-1; D unclear. V lost 5 bases, J lost 0 bases, and 4 bases lay in between. The CDR3 has 12 residues. CDR1 is SEHNR and CDR2 is FQNEAQ in the germline V gene (reference sequence). DNA for the CDR3: TGTGCCAGCAGCCCATTGAACACTGAAGCTTTCTTT. Translation gives CASSPLNTEAFF.